This T cell receptor (beta chain) was retrieved from a study of CD8 T cells in ankylosing spondylitis. Findings and limits, study-wide: Previous work reported some of these motif variants in the synovial fluid and blood of reactive arthritis. One TCR beta motif, made up of roughly 8 highly homologous variants, appeared characteristic of ankylosing spondylitis blood.

Germline V gene sequence: CDR1 SGHRS, CDR2 YFSETQ. The CDR3 covers 16 residues. V trimming: 4 bases; J trimming: 6 bases; junction bases outside the gene matches: 6. Scientists made TCR beta libraries using quantitative 5'-RACE with molecular barcodes. Each CDR3 protein gets one entry after TCRdb re-called the 5' RACE reads with MiXCR. The sample has under 300,000 distinct CDR3 sequences, around 11% seen once. This clonotype was detected ten times or more. Its antigen is as yet unknown. This chain connects TRBV5-1 to TRBJ2-2, with TRBD2 matching 13 bases. The origin of this receptor is a male donor with ankylosing spondylitis or in good health (not recorded which). Material for sequencing was blood, either unsorted or a sorted T cell fraction (not recorded which). CDR3 loop: CASSARTSGGAGELFF. The CDR3, as DNA: TGCGCCAGCAGCGCGCGGACTAGCGGGGGCGCCGGGGAGCTGTTTTTT.